This T cell receptor (beta chain) was captured by sequencing in a study of blood T cell repertoires in COVID-19. Study-wide context: From the United States, Italy and Spain came samples of acute and convalescent COVID-19. T cells, B-cell-depleted T cells, or PBMCs provided the cDNA or gDNA that served as material.

Per the original data handling: Cell counts per sample came from amplifying reference gene primers. Profiling relied on immunoSEQ multiplex PCR, and the TCRdb table lists in-frame clones only, not all of them. That table gives V, J and clone size, and the DNA gave D and trimming. This table has about 110,000 clones, over 75% appearing once. Trimming removed 4 bases from V and 2 bases from J, with 5 bases in between. The V gene's germline CDR1 is SGDLS and CDR2 YYNGEE. This CDR3 region has 12 residues. The origin of this receptor is a woman aged 70-85 years with acute or convalescent COVID-19. Source material: peripheral blood. The gene calls are TRBV9 and TRBJ2-3; D not certain. The CDR3 DNA follows: TGTGCCAGCAGCATCAACACAGATACGCAGTATTTT. It is translated as CASSINTDTQYF.